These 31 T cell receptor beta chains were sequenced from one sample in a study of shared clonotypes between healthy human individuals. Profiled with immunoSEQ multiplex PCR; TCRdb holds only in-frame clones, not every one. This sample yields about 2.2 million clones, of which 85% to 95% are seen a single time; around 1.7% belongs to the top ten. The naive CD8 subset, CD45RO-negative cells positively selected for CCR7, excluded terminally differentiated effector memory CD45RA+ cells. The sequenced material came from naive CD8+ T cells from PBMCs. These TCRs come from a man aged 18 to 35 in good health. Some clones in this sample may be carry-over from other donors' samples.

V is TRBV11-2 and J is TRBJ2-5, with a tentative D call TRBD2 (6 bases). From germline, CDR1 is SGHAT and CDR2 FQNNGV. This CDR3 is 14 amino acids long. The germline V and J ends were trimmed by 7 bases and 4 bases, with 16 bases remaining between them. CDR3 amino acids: CASTTPAGRETQYF. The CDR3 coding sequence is TGTGCCAGCACCACACCGGCCGGGAGAGAGACCCAGTACTTC.

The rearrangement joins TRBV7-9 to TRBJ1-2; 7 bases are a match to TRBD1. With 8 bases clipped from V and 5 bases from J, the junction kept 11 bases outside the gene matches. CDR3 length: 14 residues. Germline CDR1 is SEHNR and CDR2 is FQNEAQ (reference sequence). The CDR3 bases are TGTGCCAGCGGGCCCGGGACAGCAATTTATGGCTACACCTTC. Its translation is CASGPGTAIYGYTF.

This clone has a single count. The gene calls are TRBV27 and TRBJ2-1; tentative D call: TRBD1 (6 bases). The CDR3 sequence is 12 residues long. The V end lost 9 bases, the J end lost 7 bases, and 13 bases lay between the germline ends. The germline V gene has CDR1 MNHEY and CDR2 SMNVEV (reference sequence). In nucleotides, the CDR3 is TGTGCCAGTCGTCCACAGGGTAATGAGCAGTTCTTC. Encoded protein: CASRPQGNEQFF.

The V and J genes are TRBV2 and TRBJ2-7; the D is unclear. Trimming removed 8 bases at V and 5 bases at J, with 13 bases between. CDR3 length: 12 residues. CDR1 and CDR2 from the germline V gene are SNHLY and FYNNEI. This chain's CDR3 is CASAPLENEQYF. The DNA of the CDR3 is TGTGCCAGCGCACCACTGGAGAACGAGCAGTACTTC.

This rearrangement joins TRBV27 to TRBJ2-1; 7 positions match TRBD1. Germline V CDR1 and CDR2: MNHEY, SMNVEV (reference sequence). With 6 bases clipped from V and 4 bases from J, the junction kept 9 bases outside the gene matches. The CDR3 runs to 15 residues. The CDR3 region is CASSIYGQAYNEQFF. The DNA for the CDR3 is TGTGCCAGCAGCATTTACGGACAGGCTTACAATGAGCAGTTCTTC.

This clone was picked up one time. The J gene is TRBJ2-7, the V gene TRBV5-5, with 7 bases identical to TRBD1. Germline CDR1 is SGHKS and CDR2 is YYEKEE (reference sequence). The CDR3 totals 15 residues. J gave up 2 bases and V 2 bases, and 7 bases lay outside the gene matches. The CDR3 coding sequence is TGTGCCAGCAGCTTTACTACAGGGGTTGCCTACGAGCAGTACTTC. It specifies CASSFTTGVAYEQYF.

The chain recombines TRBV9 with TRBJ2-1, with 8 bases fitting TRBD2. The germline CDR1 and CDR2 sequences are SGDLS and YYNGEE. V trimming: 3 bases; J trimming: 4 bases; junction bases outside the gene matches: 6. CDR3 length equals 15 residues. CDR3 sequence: CASSAGLAPYNEQFF. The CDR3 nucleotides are TGTGCCAGCAGCGCCGGACTAGCCCCTTACAATGAGCAGTTCTTC. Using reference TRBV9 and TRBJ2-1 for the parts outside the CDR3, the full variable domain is DSGVTQTPKHLITATGQRVTLRCSPRSGDLSVYWYQQSLDQGLQFLIQYYNGEERAKGNILERFSAQQFPDLHSELNLSSLELGDSALYFCASSAGLAPYNEQFFGPGTRLTVL.

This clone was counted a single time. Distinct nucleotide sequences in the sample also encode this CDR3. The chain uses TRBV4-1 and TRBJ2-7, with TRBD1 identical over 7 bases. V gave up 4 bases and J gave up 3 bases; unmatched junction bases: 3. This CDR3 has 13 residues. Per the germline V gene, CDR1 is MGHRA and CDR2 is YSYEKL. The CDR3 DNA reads TGCGCCAGCAGCCCCCGGGACAGCTACGAGCAGTACTTC. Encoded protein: CASSPRDSYEQYF.

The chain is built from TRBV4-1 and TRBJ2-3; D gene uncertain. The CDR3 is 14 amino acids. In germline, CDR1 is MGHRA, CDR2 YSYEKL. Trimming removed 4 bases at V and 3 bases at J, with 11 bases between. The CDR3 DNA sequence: TGCGCCAGCAGCCCCGGCAAGGCTACAGATACGCAGTATTTT. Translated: CASSPGKATDTQYF.

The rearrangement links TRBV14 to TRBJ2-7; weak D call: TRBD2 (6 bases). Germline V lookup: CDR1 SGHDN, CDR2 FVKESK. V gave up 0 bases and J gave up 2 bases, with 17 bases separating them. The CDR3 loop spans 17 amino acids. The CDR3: CASSQDRWEDHPYEQYF. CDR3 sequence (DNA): TGTGCCAGCAGCCAAGATCGATGGGAGGACCACCCCTACGAGCAGTACTTC.

The CDR3 nucleotides read TGTGCCAGCAGCTCATTGGCTGGGACCCTGGAACAATACGAGCAGTACTTC. Its translation: CASSSLAGTLEQYEQYF. The rearrangement links TRBV5-6 to TRBJ2-7; perhaps D is TRBD1 or TRBD2 (5 bases each). CDR3 size: 17 residues. Looked up from germline, CDR1 is SGHDT and CDR2 is YYEEEE. V lost 3 bases, J lost 4 bases, and 23 bases lay in between.

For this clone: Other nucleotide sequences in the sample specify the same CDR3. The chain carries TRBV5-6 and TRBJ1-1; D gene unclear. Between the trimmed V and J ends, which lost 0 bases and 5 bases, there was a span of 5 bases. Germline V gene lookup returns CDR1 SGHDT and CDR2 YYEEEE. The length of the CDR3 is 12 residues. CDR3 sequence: CASSLGLTEAFF. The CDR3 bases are TGTGCCAGCAGCTTGGGCCTTACTGAAGCTTTCTTT.

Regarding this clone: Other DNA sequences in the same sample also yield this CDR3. This chain's CDR3 is CASSFGRTEAFF. The CDR3 DNA is TGTGCCAGCAGTTTCGGGCGAACTGAAGCTTTCTTT. This chain joins TRBV28 and TRBJ1-1, with D unresolved. The CDR3 is made up of 12 amino acids. Germline loops: CDR1 MDHEN, CDR2 SYDVKM. The V end was cut by 3 bases, the J end by 5 bases, with 7 bases between.

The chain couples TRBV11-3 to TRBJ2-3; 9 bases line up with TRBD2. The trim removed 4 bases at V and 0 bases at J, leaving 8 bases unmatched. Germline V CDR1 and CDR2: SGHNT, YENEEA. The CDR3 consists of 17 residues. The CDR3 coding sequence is TGTGCCAGCAGCTCTGGACTAGCGAGTCGTAGCACAGATACGCAGTATTTT. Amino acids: CASSSGLASRSTDTQYF.

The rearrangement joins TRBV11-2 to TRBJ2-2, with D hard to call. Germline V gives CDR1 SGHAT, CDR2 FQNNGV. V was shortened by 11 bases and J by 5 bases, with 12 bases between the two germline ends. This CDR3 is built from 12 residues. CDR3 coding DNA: TGTGCCTCGCTAGATTGGACCGGGGAGCTGTTTTTT. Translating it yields CASLDWTGELFF.

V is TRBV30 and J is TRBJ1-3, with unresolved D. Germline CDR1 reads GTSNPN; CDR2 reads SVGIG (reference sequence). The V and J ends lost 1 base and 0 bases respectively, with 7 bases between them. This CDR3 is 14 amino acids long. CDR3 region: CAWSEGISGNTIYF. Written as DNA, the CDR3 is TGTGCCTGGAGTGAGGGCATCTCTGGAAACACCATATATTTT.

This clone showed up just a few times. Here the CDR3 reads CASTKGGNQPQHF. For the CDR3, the DNA is TGTGCCAGTACCAAAGGCGGCAATCAGCCCCAGCATTTT. This chain connects TRBV19 to TRBJ1-5; D remains unclear. The CDR3 is made up of 13 amino acids. The V and J ends lost 7 bases and 2 bases respectively, with 9 bases between them. Germline V CDR1 and CDR2: LNHDA, SQIVND (reference sequence).

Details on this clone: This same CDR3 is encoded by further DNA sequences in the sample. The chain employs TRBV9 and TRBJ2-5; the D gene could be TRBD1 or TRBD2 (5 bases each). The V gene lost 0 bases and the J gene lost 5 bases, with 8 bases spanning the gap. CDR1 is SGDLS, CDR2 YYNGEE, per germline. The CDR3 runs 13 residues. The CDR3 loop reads CASSVGGAETQYF. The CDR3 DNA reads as TGTGCCAGCAGCGTAGGAGGGGCGGAGACCCAGTACTTC.

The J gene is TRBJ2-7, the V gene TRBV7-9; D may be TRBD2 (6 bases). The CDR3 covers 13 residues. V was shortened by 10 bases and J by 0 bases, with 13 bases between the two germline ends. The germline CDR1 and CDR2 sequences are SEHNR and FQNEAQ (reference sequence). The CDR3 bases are TGTGCCACCGACAGCGGGCTCTCCTACGAGCAGTACTTC. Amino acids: CATDSGLSYEQYF.

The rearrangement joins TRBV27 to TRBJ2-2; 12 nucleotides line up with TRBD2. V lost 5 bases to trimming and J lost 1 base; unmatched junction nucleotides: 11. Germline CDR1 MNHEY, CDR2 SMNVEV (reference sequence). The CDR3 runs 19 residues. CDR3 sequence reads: CASSPRTSGTFMNTGELFF. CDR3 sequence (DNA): TGTGCCAGCAGTCCTCGGACTAGCGGGACCTTTATGAACACCGGGGAGCTGTTTTTT.

The CDR3 bases are TGTGCCAGCAGTTACTCGAAGGGCTCCACGGAGACCCAGTACTTC. Translating it yields CASSYSKGSTETQYF. The chain carries TRBV6-5 and TRBJ2-5; D is uncertain. The CDR3 sequence is 15 residues long. Trimming pared 0 bases from V and 5 bases from J, leaving 13 bases between. Germline V gene sequence: CDR1 MNHEY, CDR2 SVGAGI.

CDR3: CASSHPQKGVKNEQYF. The DNA for the CDR3 is TGCGCCAGCAGCCACCCCCAGAAGGGTGTCAAAAACGAGCAGTACTTC. The rearrangement uses TRBV4-1 and TRBJ2-7; D is unresolved. Germline V gives CDR1 MGHRA, CDR2 YSYEKL. Trimming stripped 3 bases from V and 5 bases from J, with 20 bases between. The CDR3 runs 16 residues.

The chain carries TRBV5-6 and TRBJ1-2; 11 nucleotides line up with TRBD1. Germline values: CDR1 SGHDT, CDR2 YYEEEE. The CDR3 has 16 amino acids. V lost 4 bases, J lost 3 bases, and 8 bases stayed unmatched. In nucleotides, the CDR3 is TGTGCCAGCAGCCACGTTAGGACAGGGGGCTACTATGGCTACACCTTC. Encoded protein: CASSHVRTGGYYGYTF.

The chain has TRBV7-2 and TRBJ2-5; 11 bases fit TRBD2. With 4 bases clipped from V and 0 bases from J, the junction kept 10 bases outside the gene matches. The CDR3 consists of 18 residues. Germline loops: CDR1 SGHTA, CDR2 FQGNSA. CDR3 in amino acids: CASSSGTSGTRYQETQYF. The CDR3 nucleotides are TGTGCCAGCAGCTCTGGGACTAGCGGTACGAGGTACCAAGAGACCCAGTACTTC. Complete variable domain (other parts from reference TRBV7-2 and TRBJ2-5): GAGVSQSPSNKVTEKGKDVELRCDPISGHTALYWYRQSLGQGLEFLIYFQGNSAPDKSGLPSDRFSAERTGGSVSTLTIQRTQQEDSAVYLCASSSGTSGTRYQETQYFGPGTRLLVL.

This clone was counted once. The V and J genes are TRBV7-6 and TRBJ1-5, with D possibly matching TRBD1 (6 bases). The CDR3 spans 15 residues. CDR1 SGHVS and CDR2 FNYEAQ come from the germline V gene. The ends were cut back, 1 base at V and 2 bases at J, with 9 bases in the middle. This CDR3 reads CASSLGRGGNQPQHF. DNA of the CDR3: TGTGCCAGCAGCTTAGGCAGGGGCGGCAATCAGCCCCAGCATTTT.

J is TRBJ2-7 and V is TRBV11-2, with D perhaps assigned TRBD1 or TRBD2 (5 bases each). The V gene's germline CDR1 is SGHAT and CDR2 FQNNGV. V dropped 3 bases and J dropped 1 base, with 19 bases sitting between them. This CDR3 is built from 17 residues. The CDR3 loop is CASSFFGARGGSYEQYF. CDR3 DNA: TGTGCCAGCAGCTTCTTCGGGGCCAGAGGCGGATCCTACGAGCAGTACTTC.

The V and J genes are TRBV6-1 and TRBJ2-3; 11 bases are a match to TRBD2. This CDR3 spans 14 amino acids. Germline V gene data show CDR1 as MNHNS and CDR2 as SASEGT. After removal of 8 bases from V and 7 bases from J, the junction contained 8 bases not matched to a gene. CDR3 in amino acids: CASGLAGLGYTQYF. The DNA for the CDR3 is TGTGCCAGCGGACTAGCGGGCCTGGGATATACGCAGTATTTT.

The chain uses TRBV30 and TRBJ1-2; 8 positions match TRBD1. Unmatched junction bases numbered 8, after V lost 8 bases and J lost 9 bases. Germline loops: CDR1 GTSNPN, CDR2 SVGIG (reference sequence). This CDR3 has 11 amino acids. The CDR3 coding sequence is TGTGCCCAACCCGGGACAGGCCGCTACACCTTC. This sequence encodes CAQPGTGRYTF.

CDR3 sequence reads: CASSEPYPQREGLEQYF. CDR3 DNA sequence: TGTGCCAGCAGTGAACCATACCCCCAGCGGGAGGGCCTCGAGCAGTACTTC. The chain carries TRBV6-1 and TRBJ2-7, with 10 bases identical to TRBD2. CDR1 and CDR2 from the germline V gene are MNHNS and SASEGT. Trimming removed 2 bases from V and 6 bases from J; junction bases left unmatched: 13. CDR3 length: 17 amino acids.

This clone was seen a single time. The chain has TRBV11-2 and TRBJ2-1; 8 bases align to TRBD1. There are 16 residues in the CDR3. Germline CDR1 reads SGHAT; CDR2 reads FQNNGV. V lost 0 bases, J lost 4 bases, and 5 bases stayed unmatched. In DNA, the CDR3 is TGTGCCAGCAGCTTAGATTACAGGGGGTTGTACAATGAGCAGTTCTTC. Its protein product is CASSLDYRGLYNEQFF.

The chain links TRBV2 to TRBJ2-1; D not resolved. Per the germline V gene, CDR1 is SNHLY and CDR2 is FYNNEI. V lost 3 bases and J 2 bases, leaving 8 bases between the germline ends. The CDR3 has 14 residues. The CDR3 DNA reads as TGTGCCAGCAGTGAGCTAGGGACCTACAATGAGCAGTTCTTC. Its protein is CASSELGTYNEQFF. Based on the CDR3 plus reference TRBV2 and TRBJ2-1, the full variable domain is EPEVTQTPSHQVTQMGQEVILRCVPISNHLYFYWYRQILGQKVEFLVSFYNNEISEKSEIFDDQFSVERPDGSNFTLKIRSTKLEDSAMYFCASSELGTYNEQFFGPGTRLTVL.